This TCR beta chain was identified during a study of blood T cell repertoires in COVID-19. Study as a whole: COVID-19 samples, acute and convalescent, were from the United States, Italy and Spain. The analysed material was cDNA or gDNA that came from T cells, B-cell-depleted T cells, or PBMCs.

Patients at the Seattle site were enrolled during active infection and followed longitudinally. Per the original data handling: Amplified reference gene primers provided the basis for estimating nucleated cell counts. TCRdb keeps only in-frame clones here, not all; method: immunoSEQ multiplex PCR. V and J calls and clone size come straight from that table; D and trimming were deduced from the DNA. The sample lists approximately 180,000 clones, approximately 88% occurring once. CDR3 length: 13 amino acids. Trimming left V 5 bases short and J 4 bases short, with 9 bases between. Per the germline V gene, CDR1 is MNHNY and CDR2 is SVGAGI (reference sequence).

This sequence joins TRBV6-6 and TRBJ1-5, with D tentatively TRBD1 (5 bases). The sequencing sample was made of peripheral blood. This receptor was taken from a woman aged 40 to 49 with COVID-19, enrolled during active disease. The DNA for the CDR3 is TGTGCCAGCAGTAGACAGTTTAATCAGCCCCAGCATTTT. Amino acids: CASSRQFNQPQHF.